Presented here are 17 T cell receptor beta chains from one specimen sequenced in a study of blood T cell repertoires in COVID-19 (TCRdb year 2020). Library preparation used the immunoSEQ multiplex PCR assay. Sourced from immuneACCESS, this table was stored by TCRdb with only in-frame sequences that have V and J called. A share of the clones is absent; for the studies checked, an unresolved V gene accounts for under half, and the remainder has no known explanation. This sample has approximately 240,000 clones in its table, and 70% to 85% of those were observed once. 4.5% to 6% of the sample goes to the ten largest clones. The sequenced sample consisted of peripheral blood. The receptors derive from a woman of 80 years or more with active or convalescent COVID-19.

This chain connects TRBV19 to TRBJ2-7; 7 nucleotides align to TRBD1. Germline trimming cut 5 bases from V and 2 bases from J; bases unmatched to any gene: 12. Germline lookup yields CDR1 LNHDA and CDR2 SQIVND (reference sequence). The CDR3 is 16 amino acids. This chain's CDR3 is CASSGGDRDRPYEQYF. CDR3 DNA: TGTGCCAGTAGTGGAGGAGACCGGGACAGACCCTACGAGCAGTACTTC.

The V and J genes are TRBV4-1 and TRBJ1-1; 9 nucleotides match TRBD1. Looked up from germline, CDR1 is MGHRA and CDR2 is YSYEKL. With 9 bases clipped from V and 0 bases from J, the junction kept 8 bases outside the gene matches. This CDR3 has 15 residues. The CDR3 spells CASNRGPGVNTEAFF. The CDR3 DNA reads as TGCGCCAGTAACAGGGGGCCGGGTGTGAACACTGAAGCTTTCTTT.

For this clone: Additional DNA sequences in this sample encode the identical CDR3. The V and J genes are TRBV3-1 (or the pseudogene TRBV3-2) and TRBJ1-1; D gene ambiguous. Trimming took 3 bases from V and 5 from J, leaving 10 bases between them. The germline gives CDR1 LGHDT, CDR2 YNNKEL (reference sequence). This CDR3 is 13 amino acids long. In DNA, the CDR3 is TGTGCCAGCAGCCAGTTCCGAGGGACTGAAGCTTTCTTT. It is translated as CASSQFRGTEAFF.

This clone was counted a few times. The gene calls are TRBV29-1 and TRBJ1-6; 8 bases match TRBD1. V dropped 6 bases and J dropped 8; count of bases not matched to a gene: 6. The germline gives CDR1 SQVTM, CDR2 ANQGSEA. The CDR3 length is 13 residues. Here the CDR3 reads CSVSTDRDSPLHF. In nucleotides, the CDR3 is TGCAGCGTCTCCACGGACAGGGATTCACCCCTCCACTTT. Full variable domain (remainder filled in from reference TRBV29-1 and TRBJ1-6): SAVISQKPSRDICQRGTSLTIQCQVDSQVTMMFWYRQQPGQSLTLIATANQGSEATYESGFVIDKFPISRPNLTFSTLTVSNMSPEDSSIYLCSVSTDRDSPLHFGNGTRLTVT.

Only one count was recorded for this clone. The CDR3 nucleotides read TGTGCCAGCAGTCTAGGGGTGGGCTACACCTTC. Translation: CASSLGVGYTF. The rearrangement links TRBV28 to TRBJ1-2; D perhaps matches TRBD1 (5 bases). This CDR3 region has 11 residues. CDR1 is MDHEN and CDR2 is SYDVKM in the germline V gene. Trimming took 5 bases from V and 8 from J, leaving 9 bases between them.

The rearrangement uses TRBV18 and TRBJ2-3, with 10 bases matching TRBD1. The V gene end was trimmed by 5 bases and the J gene end by 1 base; junction bases not matched to a gene: 6. This CDR3 is 16 amino acids long. Germline CDR1 reads KGHSH; CDR2 reads LQKENI. The CDR3 bases are TGTGCCAGCTCAAGCCTAGGGACAGGGGGCACAGATACGCAGTATTTT. Protein: CASSSLGTGGTDTQYF.

The chain employs TRBV5-1 and TRBJ2-7; the match to TRBD2 covers 8 bases. V trimming: 4 bases; J trimming: 0 bases; junction bases outside the gene matches: 9. Germline V gene sequence: CDR1 SGHRS, CDR2 YFSETQ. The CDR3 is 16 residues long. Written as DNA, the CDR3 is TGCGCCAGCAGCCCAAAACCGGGGGGGAGCTCCTACGAGCAGTACTTC. Residues: CASSPKPGGSSYEQYF.

As for this clone: Other DNA sequences in the sample encode the same CDR3. The chain joins TRBV6-5 to TRBJ1-5, with TRBD1 matching 8 bases. Germline-derived CDR1 and CDR2 are MNHEY and SVGAGI. The CDR3 runs 14 residues. V lost 6 bases and J lost 4; bases outside the gene matches: 5. The CDR3 reads CASSPGTGNQPQHF. CDR3 bases: TGTGCCAGCAGCCCAGGGACAGGTAATCAGCCCCAGCATTTT.

This sequence joins TRBV6-5 and TRBJ2-5, with 8 bases identical to TRBD1. The germline V gene has CDR1 MNHEY and CDR2 SVGAGI. Trimming took 7 bases from V and 5 from J; bases not matched to a gene: 9. The CDR3 has 14 residues. CDR3 amino acids: CASIKDRAEETQYF. DNA for the CDR3: TGTGCCAGCATTAAGGACAGGGCTGAGGAGACCCAGTACTTC.

This chain uses TRBV19 with TRBJ1-2; TRBD1 matches 7 bases. Germline CDR1 is LNHDA and CDR2 is SQIVND (reference sequence). V lost 5 bases and J lost 6; bases outside the gene matches: 12. This CDR3 region has 15 residues. The CDR3 loop reads CASSRTGWGTDGYTF. The CDR3 DNA follows: TGTGCCAGTAGTCGTACCGGATGGGGGACAGATGGCTACACCTTC.

CDR3 nucleotide sequence: TGTGCCAGCAGCAACGGGACAAACCCTTTCTATGGCTACACCTTC. Protein sequence: CASSNGTNPFYGYTF. The chain is built from TRBV21-1 and TRBJ1-2; TRBD1, the table's D call, lacks a check against the DNA. TRBV21-1 is reported as a pseudogene. The CDR3 totals 15 residues.

The V and J genes are TRBV27 and TRBJ1-2; perhaps TRBD1 as D (6 bases). Germline loops: CDR1 MNHEY, CDR2 SMNVEV (reference sequence). The CDR3 covers 13 residues. V gave up 2 bases and J gave up 3 bases, with 7 bases separating them. The CDR3 region is CASSLQGHYGYTF. The CDR3 DNA follows: TGTGCCAGCAGTTTACAGGGGCACTATGGCTACACCTTC.

The chain joins TRBV4-2 to TRBJ2-5; D uncertain. Germline V gene data show CDR1 as LGHNA and CDR2 as YNFKEQ. CDR3 length equals 12 residues. Trimming left V 1 base short and J 5 bases short, with 5 bases between. CDR3 sequence: CASSQAHETQYF. The DNA of the CDR3 is TGTGCCAGCAGCCAAGCACACGAGACCCAGTACTTC.

The rearrangement uses TRBV3-1 (or the pseudogene TRBV3-2) and TRBJ1-2; D gene uncertain. Per germline, CDR1 LGHDT and CDR2 YNNKEL (reference sequence). This CDR3 is built from 13 residues. Between the trimmed V and J ends, which lost 2 bases and 4 bases, there was a span of 8 bases. Written as DNA, the CDR3 is TGTGCCAGCAGCCAAAGGACTTTCTATGGCTACACCTTC. It specifies CASSQRTFYGYTF.

V usage is TRBV19 and J usage is TRBJ1-5; D remains ambiguous. V was clipped by 2 bases and J by 2 bases, with 10 bases between them. The V gene's germline CDR1 is LNHDA and CDR2 SQIVND (reference sequence). CDR3 size: 15 residues. CDR3 in amino acids: CASSIWGEGNQPQHF. The CDR3 nucleotides read TGTGCCAGTAGTATATGGGGAGAGGGCAATCAGCCCCAGCATTTT.

This clone was seen once. The rearrangement joins TRBV20-1 to TRBJ1-6, with D perhaps matching TRBD1 (5 bases). Looked up from germline, CDR1 is DFQATT and CDR2 is SNEGSKA (reference sequence). Trimming took off 3 bases at V and 9 bases at J, with 18 bases between the two ends. The CDR3 consists of 15 residues. The CDR3 is CSASPSGFGGSPLHF. The DNA for the CDR3 is TGCAGTGCTAGTCCCAGCGGGTTTGGGGGTTCACCCCTCCACTTT.

The chain carries TRBV19 and TRBJ2-7; tentative D call: TRBD1 (6 bases). The CDR3 has 14 residues. Germline V CDR1 and CDR2: LNHDA, SQIVND (reference sequence). The V gene lost 5 bases and the J gene lost 7 bases, with 18 bases spanning the gap. CDR3: CASSQDRTRREQYF. CDR3 sequence (DNA): TGTGCCAGTAGTCAAGACAGGACCCGGAGGGAGCAGTACTTC.